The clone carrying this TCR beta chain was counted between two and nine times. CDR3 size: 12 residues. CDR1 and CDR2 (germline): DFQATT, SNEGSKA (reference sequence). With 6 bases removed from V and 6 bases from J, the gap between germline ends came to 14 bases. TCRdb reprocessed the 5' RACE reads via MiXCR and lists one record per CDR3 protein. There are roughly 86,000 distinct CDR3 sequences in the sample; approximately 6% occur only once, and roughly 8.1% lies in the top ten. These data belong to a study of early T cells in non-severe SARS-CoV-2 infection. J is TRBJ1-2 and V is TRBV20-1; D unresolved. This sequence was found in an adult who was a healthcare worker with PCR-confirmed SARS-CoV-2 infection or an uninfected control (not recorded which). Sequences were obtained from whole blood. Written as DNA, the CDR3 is TGCAGTGCCGAATGGGGTATGGATGGCTACACCTTC. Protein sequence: CSAEWGMDGYTF.